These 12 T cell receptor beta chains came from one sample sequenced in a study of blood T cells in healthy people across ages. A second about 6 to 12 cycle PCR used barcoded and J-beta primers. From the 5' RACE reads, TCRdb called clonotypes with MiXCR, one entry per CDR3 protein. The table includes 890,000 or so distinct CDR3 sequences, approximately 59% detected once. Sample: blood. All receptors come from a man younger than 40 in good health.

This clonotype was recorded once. The CDR3 reads CASSLGLQGSYNEQFF. CDR3 in DNA: TGTGCCAGCAGCTTAGGACTACAAGGATCCTACAATGAGCAGTTCTTC. The chain has TRBV11-2 and TRBJ2-1, with D possibly matching TRBD2 (5 bases). V was trimmed by 1 base and J by 1 base, leaving 11 bases between them. Germline-derived CDR1 and CDR2 are SGHAT and FQNNGV. This CDR3 region has 16 residues.

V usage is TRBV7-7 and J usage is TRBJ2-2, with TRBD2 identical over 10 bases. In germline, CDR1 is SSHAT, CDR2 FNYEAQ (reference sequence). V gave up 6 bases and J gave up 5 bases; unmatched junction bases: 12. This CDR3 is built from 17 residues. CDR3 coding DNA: TGTGCCAGCAGTAGAACTAGCGGACTAGCGGTTACCGGGGAGCTGTTTTTT. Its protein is CASSRTSGLAVTGELFF.

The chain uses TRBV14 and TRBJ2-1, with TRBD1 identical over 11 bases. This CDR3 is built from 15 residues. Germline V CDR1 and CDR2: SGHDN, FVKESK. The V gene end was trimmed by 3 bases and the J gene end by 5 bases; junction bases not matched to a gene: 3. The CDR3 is CASSQDRGRHNEQFF. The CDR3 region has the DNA TGTGCCAGCAGCCAGGACAGGGGGCGACACAATGAGCAGTTCTTC.

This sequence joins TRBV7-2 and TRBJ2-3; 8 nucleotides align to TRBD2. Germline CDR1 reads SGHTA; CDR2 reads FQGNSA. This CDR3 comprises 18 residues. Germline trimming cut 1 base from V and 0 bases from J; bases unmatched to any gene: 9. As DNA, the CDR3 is TGTGCCAGCAGCTTAGGCCTAGCGGGCTGGCCTAGCACAGATACGCAGTATTTT. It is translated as CASSLGLAGWPSTDTQYF.

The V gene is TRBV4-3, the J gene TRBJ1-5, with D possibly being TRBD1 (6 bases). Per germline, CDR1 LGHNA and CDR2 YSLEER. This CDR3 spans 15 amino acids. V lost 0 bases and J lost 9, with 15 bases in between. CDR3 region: CASSQDHRATAPQHF. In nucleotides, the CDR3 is TGCGCCAGCAGCCAAGACCACAGGGCGACGGCGCCCCAGCATTTT.

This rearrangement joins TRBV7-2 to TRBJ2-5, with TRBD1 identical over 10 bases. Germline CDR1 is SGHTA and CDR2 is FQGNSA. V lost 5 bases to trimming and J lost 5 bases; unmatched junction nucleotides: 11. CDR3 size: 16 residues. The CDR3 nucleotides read TGTGCCAGCAGCGAAAGGACAGGGGGAGTCGAGGAGACCCAGTACTTC. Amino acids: CASSERTGGVEETQYF.

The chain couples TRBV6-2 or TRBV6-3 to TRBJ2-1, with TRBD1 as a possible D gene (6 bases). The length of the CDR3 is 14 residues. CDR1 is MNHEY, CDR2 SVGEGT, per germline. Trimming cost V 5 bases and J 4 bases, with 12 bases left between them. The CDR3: CASSTGFDYNEQFF. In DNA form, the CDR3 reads TGTGCCAGCAGTACAGGGTTCGATTACAATGAGCAGTTCTTC.

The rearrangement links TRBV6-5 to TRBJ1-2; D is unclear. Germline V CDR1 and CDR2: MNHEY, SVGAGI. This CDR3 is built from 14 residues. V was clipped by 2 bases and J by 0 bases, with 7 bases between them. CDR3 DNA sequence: TGTGCCAGCAGTTACCGGGTAGCTAACTATGGCTACACCTTC. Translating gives CASSYRVANYGYTF.

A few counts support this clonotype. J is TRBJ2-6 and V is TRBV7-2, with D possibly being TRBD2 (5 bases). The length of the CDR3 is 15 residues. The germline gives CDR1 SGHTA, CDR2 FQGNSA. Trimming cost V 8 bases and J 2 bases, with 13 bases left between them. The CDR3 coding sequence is TGTGCCAGCGACCCTGCCGGGACTGGGGCCAACGTCCTGACTTTC. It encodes CASDPAGTGANVLTF.

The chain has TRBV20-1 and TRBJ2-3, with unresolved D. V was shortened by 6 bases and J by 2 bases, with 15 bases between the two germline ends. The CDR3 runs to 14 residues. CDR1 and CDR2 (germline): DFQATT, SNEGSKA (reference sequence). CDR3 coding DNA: TGCAGTGCAAATGGAGCCCACTTCACAGATACGCAGTATTTT. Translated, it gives CSANGAHFTDTQYF.

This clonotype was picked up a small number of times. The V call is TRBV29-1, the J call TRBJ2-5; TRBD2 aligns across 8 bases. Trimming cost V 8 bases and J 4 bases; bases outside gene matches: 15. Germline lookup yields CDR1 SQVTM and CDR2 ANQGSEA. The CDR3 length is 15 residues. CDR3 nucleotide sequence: TGCAGCACCCGAAGGGGTAGCGGGGCCGGAGAGACCCAGTACTTC. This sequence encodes CSTRRGSGAGETQYF.

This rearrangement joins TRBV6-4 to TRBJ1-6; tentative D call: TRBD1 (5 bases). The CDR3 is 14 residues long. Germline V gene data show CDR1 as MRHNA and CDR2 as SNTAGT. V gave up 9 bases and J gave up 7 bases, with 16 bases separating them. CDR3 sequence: CARPEQVMNSPLHF. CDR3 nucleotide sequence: TGTGCCAGGCCCGAACAGGTGATGAATTCACCCCTCCACTTT.